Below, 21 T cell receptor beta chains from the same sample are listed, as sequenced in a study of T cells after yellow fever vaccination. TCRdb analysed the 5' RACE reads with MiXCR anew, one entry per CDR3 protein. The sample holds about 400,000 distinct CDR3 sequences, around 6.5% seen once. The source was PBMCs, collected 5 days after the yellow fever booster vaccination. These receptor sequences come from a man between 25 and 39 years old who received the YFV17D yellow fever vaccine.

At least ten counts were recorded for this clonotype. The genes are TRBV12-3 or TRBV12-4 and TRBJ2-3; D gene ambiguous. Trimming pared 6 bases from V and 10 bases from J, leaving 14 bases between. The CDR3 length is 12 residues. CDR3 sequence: CASSGGERAQYF. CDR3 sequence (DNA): TGTGCCAGCAGCGGCGGAGAACGTGCGCAGTATTTT.

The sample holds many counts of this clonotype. CDR3 nucleotide sequence: TGCGCCTCGCAAGGGCTAGCGGGAGCAACGGGGGAGCTGTTTTTT. Its translation is CASQGLAGATGELFF. The chain combines TRBV5-1 with TRBJ2-2; 10 nucleotides align to TRBD2. This CDR3 comprises 15 residues. Per germline, CDR1 SGHRS and CDR2 YFSETQ. V trimming: 10 bases; J trimming: 8 bases; junction bases outside the gene matches: 14.

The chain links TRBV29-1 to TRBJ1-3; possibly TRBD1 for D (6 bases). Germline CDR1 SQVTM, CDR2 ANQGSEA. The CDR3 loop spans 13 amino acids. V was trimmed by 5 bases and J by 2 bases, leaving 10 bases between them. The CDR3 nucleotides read TGCAGCGTTTTGACAGGCCCTGGAAACACCATATATTTT. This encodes CSVLTGPGNTIYF.

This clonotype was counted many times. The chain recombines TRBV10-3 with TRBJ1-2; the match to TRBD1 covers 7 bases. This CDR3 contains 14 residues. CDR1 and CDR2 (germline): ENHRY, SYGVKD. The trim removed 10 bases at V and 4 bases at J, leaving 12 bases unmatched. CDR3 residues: CATRGERIPYGYTF. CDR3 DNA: TGTGCCACCAGGGGGGAACGAATTCCCTATGGCTACACCTTC.

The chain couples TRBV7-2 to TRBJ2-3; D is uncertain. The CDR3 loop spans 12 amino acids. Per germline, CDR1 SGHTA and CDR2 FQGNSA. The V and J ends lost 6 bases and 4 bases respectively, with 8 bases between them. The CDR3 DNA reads TGTGCCAGCAGACTCGAGGCAGATACGCAGTATTTT. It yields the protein CASRLEADTQYF. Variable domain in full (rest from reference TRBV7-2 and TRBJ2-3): GAGVSQSPSNKVTEKGKDVELRCDPISGHTALYWYRQSLGQGLEFLIYFQGNSAPDKSGLPSDRFSAERTGGSVSTLTIQRTQQEDSAVYLCASRLEADTQYFGPGTRLTVL.

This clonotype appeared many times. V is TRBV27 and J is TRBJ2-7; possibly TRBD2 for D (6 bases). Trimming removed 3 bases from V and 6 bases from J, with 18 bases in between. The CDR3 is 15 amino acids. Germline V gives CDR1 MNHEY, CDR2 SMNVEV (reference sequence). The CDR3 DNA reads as TGTGCCAGCAGTTTGGGTAGCGGTGCCGGGGGCGAGCAGTACTTC. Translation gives CASSLGSGAGGEQYF.

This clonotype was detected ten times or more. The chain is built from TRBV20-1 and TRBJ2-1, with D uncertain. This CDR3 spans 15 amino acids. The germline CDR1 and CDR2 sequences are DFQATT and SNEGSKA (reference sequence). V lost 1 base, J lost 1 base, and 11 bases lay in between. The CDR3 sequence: CSARVAPGSYNEQFF. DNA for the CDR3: TGCAGTGCTAGAGTGGCCCCAGGTTCCTACAATGAGCAGTTCTTC.

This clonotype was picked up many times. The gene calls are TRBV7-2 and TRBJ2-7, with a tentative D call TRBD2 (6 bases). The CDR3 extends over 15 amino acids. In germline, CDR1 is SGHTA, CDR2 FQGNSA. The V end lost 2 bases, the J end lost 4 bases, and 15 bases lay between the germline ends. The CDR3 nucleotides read TGTGCCAGCAGCTTACTGACTAGGGGTATTTACGAGCAGTACTTC. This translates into CASSLLTRGIYEQYF.

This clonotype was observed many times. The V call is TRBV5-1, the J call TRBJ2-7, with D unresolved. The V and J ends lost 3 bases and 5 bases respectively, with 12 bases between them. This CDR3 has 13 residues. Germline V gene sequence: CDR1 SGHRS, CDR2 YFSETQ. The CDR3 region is CASSSGSTDEQYF. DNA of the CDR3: TGCGCCAGCAGCTCAGGCAGTACCGACGAGCAGTACTTC.

CDR3 residues: CASSISRAGAGTQYF. CDR3 DNA: TGTGCCAGTAGTATAAGTCGGGCGGGCGCGGGGACCCAGTACTTC. The V call is TRBV19, the J call TRBJ2-5; tentatively, D is TRBD2 (5 bases). Germline CDR1 is LNHDA and CDR2 is SQIVND (reference sequence). V lost 2 bases and J 7 bases, leaving 17 bases between the germline ends. This CDR3 is 15 amino acids long.

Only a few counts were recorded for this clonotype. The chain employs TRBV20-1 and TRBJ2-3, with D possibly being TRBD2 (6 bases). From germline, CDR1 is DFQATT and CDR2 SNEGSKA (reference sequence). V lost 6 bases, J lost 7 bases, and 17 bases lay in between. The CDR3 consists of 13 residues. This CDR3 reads CSARDSGTYTQYF. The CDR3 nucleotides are TGCAGTGCGCGCGACTCCGGGACTTATACGCAGTATTTT.

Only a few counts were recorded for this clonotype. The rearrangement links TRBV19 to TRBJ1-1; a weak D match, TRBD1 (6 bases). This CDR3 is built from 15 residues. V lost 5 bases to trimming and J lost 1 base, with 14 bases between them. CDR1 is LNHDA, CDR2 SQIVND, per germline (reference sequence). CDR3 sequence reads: CASSEFPGANTEAFF. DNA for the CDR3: TGTGCCAGTAGTGAATTTCCAGGGGCGAACACTGAAGCTTTCTTT.

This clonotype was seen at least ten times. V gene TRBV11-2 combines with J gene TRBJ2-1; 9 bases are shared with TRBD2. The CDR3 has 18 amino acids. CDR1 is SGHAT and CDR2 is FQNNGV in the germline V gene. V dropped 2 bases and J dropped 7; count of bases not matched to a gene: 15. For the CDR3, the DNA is TGTGCCAGCAGCTTAAAAGGACAAGGGACTAGCACCAGTAATGAGCAGTTCTTC. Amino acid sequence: CASSLKGQGTSTSNEQFF.

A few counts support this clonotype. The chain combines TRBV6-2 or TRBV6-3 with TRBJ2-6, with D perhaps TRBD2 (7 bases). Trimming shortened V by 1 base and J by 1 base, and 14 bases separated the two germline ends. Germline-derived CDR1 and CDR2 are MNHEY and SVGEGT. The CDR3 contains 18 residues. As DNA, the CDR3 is TGTGCCAGCAGTTACTTCGGGGAGGGGACATCTGGGGCCAACGTCCTGACTTTC. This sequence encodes CASSYFGEGTSGANVLTF.

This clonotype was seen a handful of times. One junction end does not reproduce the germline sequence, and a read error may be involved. The CDR3 DNA reads as TGTGCCAGCAGCGTCGGACAGGGGGTAATCTTC. It specifies CASSVGQGVIF. This rearrangement joins TRBV6-2 or TRBV6-3 to TRBJ2-1; TRBD1 aligns across 10 bases. Per the germline V gene, CDR1 is MNHEY and CDR2 is SVGEGT. The CDR3 consists of 11 residues.

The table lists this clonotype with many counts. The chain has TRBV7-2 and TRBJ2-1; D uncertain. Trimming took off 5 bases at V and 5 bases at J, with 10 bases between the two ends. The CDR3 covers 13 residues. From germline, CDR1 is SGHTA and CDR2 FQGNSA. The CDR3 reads CASSPRRHNEQFF. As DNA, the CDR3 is TGTGCCAGCAGCCCCCGACGGCACAATGAGCAGTTCTTC.

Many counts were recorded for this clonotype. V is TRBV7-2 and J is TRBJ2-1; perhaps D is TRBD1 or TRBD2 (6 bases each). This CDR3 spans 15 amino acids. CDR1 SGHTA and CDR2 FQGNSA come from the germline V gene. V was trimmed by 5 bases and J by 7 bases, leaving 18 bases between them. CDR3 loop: CASSLGPRGANEQFF. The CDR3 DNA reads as TGTGCCAGCAGCCTGGGACCAAGGGGGGCGAATGAGCAGTTCTTC.

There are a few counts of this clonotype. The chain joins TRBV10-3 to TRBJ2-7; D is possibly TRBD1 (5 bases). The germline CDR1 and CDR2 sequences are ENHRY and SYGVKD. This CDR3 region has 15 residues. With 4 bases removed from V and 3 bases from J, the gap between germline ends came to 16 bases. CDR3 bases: TGTGCCATCAGTGGGGGCCAGCTGTCGGGCTACGAGCAGTACTTC. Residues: CAISGGQLSGYEQYF.

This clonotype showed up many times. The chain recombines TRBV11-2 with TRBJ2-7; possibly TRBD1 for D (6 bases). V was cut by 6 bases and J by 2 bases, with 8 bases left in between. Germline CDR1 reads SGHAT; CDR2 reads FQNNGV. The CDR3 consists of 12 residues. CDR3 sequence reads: CASRKGAYEQYF. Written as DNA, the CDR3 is TGTGCCAGCAGAAAGGGGGCCTACGAGCAGTACTTC.

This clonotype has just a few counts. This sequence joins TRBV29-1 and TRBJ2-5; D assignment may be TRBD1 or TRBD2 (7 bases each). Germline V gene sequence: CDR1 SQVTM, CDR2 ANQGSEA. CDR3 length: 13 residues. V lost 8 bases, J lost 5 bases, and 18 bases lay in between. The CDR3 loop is CSLNPQGGETQYF. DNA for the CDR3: TGCAGCCTAAATCCCCAGGGGGGGGAGACCCAGTACTTC.

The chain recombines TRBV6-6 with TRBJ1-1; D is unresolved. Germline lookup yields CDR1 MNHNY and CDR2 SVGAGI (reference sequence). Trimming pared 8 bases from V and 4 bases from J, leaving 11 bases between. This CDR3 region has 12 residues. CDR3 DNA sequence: TGTGCCAGCTGCGGCCGGGGCACTGAAGCTTTCTTT. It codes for CASCGRGTEAFF.